Here is one T cell receptor delta chain with its context. The data derive from a study of human gamma delta and Vdelta1 T cells. TCRdb re-called the PCR reads with CATT. The table has 4,300 or so delta-chain clones, 24% seen once; the top ten hold over 55%. From germline, CDR1 is TSWWSYY and CDR2 QGS. V was shortened by 3 bases and J by 7 bases, with 30 bases between the two germline ends. The CDR3 contains 19 residues. This clonotype was obtained from a human donor in good health. Sequencing was performed on naive CD27+ Vdelta1 gamma-delta T cells from blood. The chain uses TRDV1 and TRDJ1; D might be TRDD2 or TRDD3, each matching 6 bases. CDR3 nucleotides: TGTGCTCTTGGGGATCCTCTTCCTCCCCTGAGGGGATTGCCGAGTAAACTCATCTTT. Protein sequence: CALGDPLPPLRGLPSKLIF.